This is a list of T cell receptor beta chains from one sample in a study of T cells in localized non-small cell lung cancer. Assay: immunoSEQ multiplex PCR; the TCRdb copy retains only in-frame clones and omits some. The table records around 29,000 clones, 90% of them present only once. The input for sequencing was peripheral blood, taken before any cancer treatment. These receptors came from a woman aged 40 to 75 with stage I lung adenocarcinoma. Each CDR3 is given with its conserved first and last residue. D genes are given only for firm matches. Rows may omit the clone size; those that give it use once, few, many or a size class.

j_gene | d_gene | v_gene | abundance | CDR3nt | CDR3aa
TRBJ1-1 | - | TRBV7-2 | few | TGTGCCAGCAGCTTAGCGCCGAATGGCGGGTACACTGAAGCTTTCTTT | CASSLAPNGGYTEAFF
TRBJ2-2 | - | TRBV9 | - | TGTGCCAGCAGCGTAAGGGGTATGAACACCGGGGAGCTGTTTTTT | CASSVRGMNTGELFF
TRBJ2-2 | TRBD2 | TRBV30 | - | TGTGCCTGGACTAGCGGGAGGGCCGGCGGGGAGCTGTTTTTT | CAWTSGRAGGELFF
TRBJ2-3 | - | TRBV9 | - | TGTGCCAGCAGCCCGAGTGTAGGGGCCGTCGCAGATACGCAGTATTTT | CASSPSVGAVADTQYF
TRBJ1-5 | - | TRBV4-1 | few | TGCGCCAGCAGCCAAGATCTAGGTTACAATCAGCCCCAGCATTTT | CASSQDLGYNQPQHF
TRBJ2-3 | - | TRBV5-1 | - | TGCGCCAGCAGCTTGCAAGCTTTCCCAGATACGCAGTATTTT | CASSLQAFPDTQYF
TRBJ2-5 | TRBD2 | TRBV7-2 | - | TGTGCCAGCAGCTTATCTGTGGGAGGGGAGACCCAGTACTTC | CASSLSVGGETQYF
TRBJ1-2 | TRBD1 | TRBV25-1 | - | TGTGCCAGCAGCGCGGGACAGGGTTTGTATGGCTACACCTTC | CASSAGQGLYGYTF
TRBJ1-4 | - | TRBV5-4 | - | TGTGCCAGCAGCTTACAGGGCTTTAATGAAAAACTGTTTTTT | CASSLQGFNEKLFF
TRBJ1-4 | TRBD1 | TRBV19 | - | TGTGCCAGTAGTATGGATGCAGGGGGCTTGTATGAAAAACTGTTTTTT | CASSMDAGGLYEKLFF
TRBJ1-2 | - | TRBV19 | - | TGTGCCAGTACCGCAAGGGCAATGGGCTACACCTTC | CASTARAMGYTF
TRBJ2-2 | - | TRBV7-9 | - | TGTGCCAGCAGCTTAAGAAAGCAGTCCGGGGAGCTGTTTTTT | CASSLRKQSGELFF
TRBJ2-1 | TRBD2 | TRBV9 | - | TGTGCCAGCAGCGTAGGACTAGCGGGAGTCTATGAGCAGTTCTTC | CASSVGLAGVYEQFF
TRBJ2-1 | - | TRBV11-2 | - | TGTGCCAGCAGCTACCTGCCACCGGAGGATGAGCAGTTCTTC | CASSYLPPEDEQFF
TRBJ2-7 | - | TRBV6-1 | once | TGTGCCAGCAGTGACGTGGGTTGGGGGAAGGGCTCCTACGAGCAGTACTTC | CASSDVGWGKGSYEQYF
TRBJ1-6 | - | TRBV27 | - | TGTGCCAGCACCCCGCAGGGAGATAATTCACCCCTCCACTTT | CASTPQGDNSPLHF
TRBJ1-6 | - | TRBV10-3 | - | TGTGCCATCAGTGAGAAGACGCCAGACTTGGCACCCCTCCACTTT | CAISEKTPDLAPLHF
TRBJ1-5 | - | TRBV6-6 | - | TGTGCCAGCAAAGGGGATGAGCGGCAGCCCCAGCATTTT | CASKGDERQPQHF
TRBJ2-3 | - | TRBV19 | - | TGTGCCAGTAGTAGCATCACAGATACGCAGTATTTT | CASSSITDTQYF
TRBJ1-2 | - | TRBV9 | few | TGTGCCAGCAGCGCAGGGGCAGCTAACTATGGCTACACCTTC | CASSAGAANYGYTF
TRBJ1-6 | TRBD1 | TRBV5-4 | - | TGTGCCAGCAGCTTGAGGGACAGGGGCTTAAATTCACCCCTCCACTTT | CASSLRDRGLNSPLHF
TRBJ1-1 | - | TRBV4-1 | - | TGCGCCAGCAGCCAAGTTATTCGTACGAACACTGAAGCTTTCTTT | CASSQVIRTNTEAFF
TRBJ2-5 | TRBD2 | TRBV27 | - | TGTGCCAGCAGTTTGCGGGGGGAAAAGACCCAGTACTTC | CASSLRGEKTQYF
TRBJ1-5 | - | TRBV30 | - | TGTGCCTGGAGTCCCGCCACTCGGGGGGGCAATCAGCCCCAGCATTTT | CAWSPATRGGNQPQHF
TRBJ2-7 | TRBD2 | TRBV27 | - | TGTGCCAGCAGTCCTCTAGCGGGGGGCCCCTACGAGCAGTACTTC | CASSPLAGGPYEQYF
TRBJ1-4 | - | TRBV2 | - | TGTGCCAGCAGTGATAGGACAACTAATGAAAAACTGTTTTTT | CASSDRTTNEKLFF
TRBJ2-5 | - | TRBV28 | - | TGTGCCAGCAGCCCCCTTTCGGGGGAAGAGACCCAGTACTTC | CASSPLSGEETQYF
TRBJ1-5 | - | TRBV7-2 | - | TGTGCCAGCAGTTTGGGAAGACAGTACAATCAGCCCCAGCATTTT | CASSLGRQYNQPQHF
TRBJ2-1 | TRBD2 | TRBV11-3 | - | TGTGCCAGCAGCTATCTAGCGGGAGACGCGAATGAGCAGTTCTTC | CASSYLAGDANEQFF
TRBJ2-1 | - | TRBV6-1 | medium-sized | TGTGCCAGCAGTGAAGGAGAGGCGGGCAATGAGCAGTTCTTC | CASSEGEAGNEQFF
TRBJ2-3 | TRBD2 | TRBV11-2 | - | TGTGCCAGCAGTCGCTACGCGGGAGACGCAGATACGCAGTATTTT | CASSRYAGDADTQYF
TRBJ2-1 | TRBD2 | TRBV15 | - | TGTGCCACCAGCAGAGAACTAGCGGACTACAATGAGCAGTTCTTC | CATSRELADYNEQFF
TRBJ2-3 | - | TRBV5-5 | - | TGTGCCAGCAGCTTCGCCATCAGCACAGATACGCAGTATTTT | CASSFAISTDTQYF
TRBJ2-3 | - | TRBV7-2 | - | TGTGCCAGCAGCTTAAAACCGGATACGCAGTATTTT | CASSLKPDTQYF
TRBJ1-1 | TRBD1 | TRBV7-9 | once | TGTGCCAGCAGCCCAACCGGGACAGGGAACACTGAAGCTTTCTTT | CASSPTGTGNTEAFF
TRBJ1-5 | - | TRBV7-9 | - | TGTGCCAGCAGCTTACCCGGGGATCAGCCCCAGCATTTT | CASSLPGDQPQHF
TRBJ1-1 | - | TRBV4-3 | - | TGCGCCAGCAGCCAAGAGATTAGGTATGGGGTCACTGAAGCTTTCTTT | CASSQEIRYGVTEAFF
TRBJ1-2 | - | TRBV7-2 | - | TGTGCCAGCAGCTTAGTGGGGGCGCAAGATGGCTACACCTTC | CASSLVGAQDGYTF
TRBJ2-7 | TRBD1 | TRBV30 | - | TGTGCCTGGAGCCGACAGGGGTATCAGTACGAGCAGTACTTC | CAWSRQGYQYEQYF
TRBJ1-3 | - | TRBV5-4 | - | TGTGCCAGCAGCTCCAGAGCTGGAAACACCATATATTTT | CASSSRAGNTIYF
TRBJ2-1 | TRBD2 | TRBV15 | - | TGTGCCACCAGCAGAGATACGAGACTAGCGGGACGCTCCTACAATGAGCAGTTCTTC | CATSRDTRLAGRSYNEQFF
TRBJ2-7 | - | TRBV5-1 | - | TGCGCCAGCAGCTTGCTCGGGCCCTCTCAAAGGACCTACGAGCAGTACTTC | CASSLLGPSQRTYEQYF
TRBJ2-1 | TRBD2 | TRBV18 | - | TGTGCCAGCCAAAAAGCGGGGATCTCCTACAATGAGCAGTTCTTC | CASQKAGISYNEQFF
TRBJ1-2 | - | TRBV9 | - | TGTGCCAGCTGGGACTCTGCGAAGGGCTACACCTTC | CASWDSAKGYTF
TRBJ1-6 | - | TRBV6-6 | - | TGTGCCAGCAGTTACTCTCACTCCTATAATTCACCCCTCCACTTT | CASSYSHSYNSPLHF
TRBJ1-5 | - | TRBV6-4 | - | TGTGCCAGCAGTGACTGGGGGGGGCGGGAAGGCAATCAGCCCCAGCATTTT | CASSDWGGREGNQPQHF
TRBJ2-2 | TRBD2 | TRBV18 | - | TGTGCCAGCTCATCCTCCGTTAATAGCGGGAGGATCACCGGGGAGCTGTTTTTT | CASSSSVNSGRITGELFF
TRBJ1-2 | - | TRBV6-1 | - | TGTGCCAGCTTAAGGGGAGCTAACTATGGCTACACCTTC | CASLRGANYGYTF
TRBJ2-5 | - | TRBV20-1 | - | TGCAGTGCTACCCGGGACTCGTCCCAGTACTTC | CSATRDSSQYF
TRBJ2-5 | TRBD1 | TRBV19 | once | TGTGCCAGTAGTGGCCCCCTGGACAGGAGAGAGACCCAGTACTTC | CASSGPLDRRETQYF
TRBJ2-7 | - | TRBV30 | - | TGTGCCTGGAGTGTCCCCAGTCTCTACGAGCAGTACTTC | CAWSVPSLYEQYF
TRBJ1-5 | - | TRBV28 | - | TGTGCCAGCAGTTTCAACCTTGGTAGCAATCAGCCCCAGCATTTT | CASSFNLGSNQPQHF
TRBJ2-5 | - | TRBV19 | - | TGTGCCACCTCTAGGGGGGAAGAGACCCAGTACTTC | CATSRGEETQYF
TRBJ1-1 | - | TRBV2 | few | TGTGCCAGCAGTGAACAGGGGTACACTGAAGCTTTCTTT | CASSEQGYTEAFF